What follows are 12 T cell receptor beta chains derived from one specimen sequenced in a study of CD8+ T cells in alopecia areata. The treatment denotes: oral pan-JAK inhibitor, 5-10 mg twice daily. Following RNA extraction, reverse transcription yielded cDNA that acted as the sequencing template. Profiled with immunoSEQ multiplex PCR; TCRdb holds only in-frame clones, not every one. The sample records over 200,000 clones, less than 65% being singletons. The sequencing here drew on CD4+ T cells sorted from blood, taken at week 4, from a patient treated with tofacitinib. All receptors derive from a human donor with alopecia areata.

In its sample, this clone was seen a few times. This chain links TRBV2 with TRBJ1-1; D ambiguous. The length of the CDR3 is 13 residues. The germline gives CDR1 SNHLY, CDR2 FYNNEI. Trimming stripped 9 bases from V and 5 bases from J, with 16 bases between. The CDR3 sequence is CARGLDPGTEAFF. In DNA form, the CDR3 reads TGTGCCAGAGGGTTGGACCCCGGGACTGAAGCTTTCTTT.

The rearrangement joins TRBV7-9 to TRBJ1-5; no definite D call. In germline, CDR1 is SEHNR, CDR2 FQNEAQ (reference sequence). The CDR3 spans 15 residues. V was shortened by 3 bases and J by 4 bases, with 13 bases between the two germline ends. CDR3 protein: CASSFGPTSNQPQHF. The DNA for the CDR3 is TGTGCCAGCAGCTTTGGGCCGACGTCTAATCAGCCCCAGCATTTT.

This clone was observed a few times. The chain uses TRBV7-2 and TRBJ1-1, with D unresolved. This CDR3 has 15 amino acids. V lost 3 bases and J lost 0, with 11 bases in between. Germline CDR1 reads SGHTA; CDR2 reads FQGNSA. The CDR3, as DNA: TGTGCCAGCAGCTTGCTTGACGGAATGAACACTGAAGCTTTCTTT. This codes for CASSLLDGMNTEAFF. Full variable domain (remainder filled in from reference TRBV7-2 and TRBJ1-1): GAGVSQSPSNKVTEKGKDVELRCDPISGHTALYWYRQSLGQGLEFLIYFQGNSAPDKSGLPSDRFSAERTGGSVSTLTIQRTQQEDSAVYLCASSLLDGMNTEAFFGQGTRLTVV.

Worth noting for this clone: The junction departs from germline at one end; a sequencing error may be responsible. Other DNA sequences in this specimen translate into the identical CDR3. The DNA of the CDR3 is TGTGCCAGCAGCCAAGGTATCAGCGGGGGTGGGCCAGACACGCAGTATTTT. Residues: CASSQGISGGGPDTQYF. The rearrangement joins TRBV4-2 to TRBJ2-3; 8 bases align to TRBD2. The V gene's germline CDR1 is LGHNA and CDR2 YNFKEQ. This CDR3 is 17 amino acids long.

The rearrangement uses TRBV29-1 and TRBJ1-1; perhaps TRBD1 as D (6 bases). Trimming cost V 6 bases and J 4 bases, with 18 bases left between them. CDR1 is SQVTM, CDR2 ANQGSEA, per germline. This CDR3 is 14 amino acids long. DNA for the CDR3: TGCAGCGTAGCCCGGGGGGGGCAGGTCACTGAAGCTTTCTTT. Its translation: CSVARGGQVTEAFF.

A single count supports this clone. The genes are TRBV2 and TRBJ2-4, with D unresolved. The CDR3 covers 15 residues. Germline V gives CDR1 SNHLY, CDR2 FYNNEI. V was clipped by 1 base and J by 0 bases, with 7 bases between them. The chain's CDR3 is CASSEVGIAKNIQYF. Written as DNA, the CDR3 is TGTGCCAGCAGTGAAGTTGGGATAGCCAAAAACATTCAGTACTTC.

This chain uses TRBV19 with TRBJ2-1; D gene uncertain. With 3 bases removed from V and 0 bases from J, the gap between germline ends came to 15 bases. This CDR3 has 17 residues. The germline V gene encodes CDR1 LNHDA and CDR2 SQIVND (reference sequence). CDR3 residues: CASSIGPSMNSYNEQFF. The CDR3 coding sequence is TGTGCCAGTAGTATCGGACCTTCGATGAACTCCTACAATGAGCAGTTCTTC. Filled out from reference TRBV19 and TRBJ2-1, the complete variable domain reads DGGITQSPKYLFRKEGQNVTLSCEQNLNHDAMYWYRQDPGQGLRLIYYSQIVNDFQKGDIAEGYSVSREKKESFPLTVTSAQKNPTAFYLCASSIGPSMNSYNEQFFGPGTRLTVL.

The gene calls are TRBV15 and TRBJ2-7; D gene uncertain. The last part of the DNA fits TRBJ2-5 better; the J call may be wrong. Germline CDR1 reads LNHNV; CDR2 reads YYDKDF (reference sequence). The CDR3 is 11 amino acids. CDR3 nucleotide sequence: TGTGCCACCAGCAGGAAAGAGACCCAGTACTTC. This gives the protein CATSRKETQYF.

The rearrangement joins TRBV30 to TRBJ1-1; D is unresolved. This CDR3 contains 13 residues. Germline assignment: CDR1 GTSNPN and CDR2 SVGIG (reference sequence). V was shortened by 2 bases and J by 3 bases, with 10 bases between the two germline ends. CDR3 loop: CAWSPRRDTEAFF. The CDR3 DNA is TGTGCCTGGAGTCCGCGGCGCGACACTGAAGCTTTCTTT.

The chain combines TRBV5-4 with TRBJ2-1; tentatively, D is TRBD2 (7 bases). Per the germline V gene, CDR1 is SGHNT and CDR2 is YYREEE (reference sequence). The CDR3 runs 12 residues. Trimming stripped 7 bases from V and 5 bases from J, with 10 bases between. The CDR3 bases are TGTGCCAGCTCGGGGGGCGACAATGAGCAGTTCTTC. Protein: CASSGGDNEQFF. Supplemented by reference TRBV5-4 and TRBJ2-1, the full variable domain reads ETGVTQSPTHLIKTRGQQVTLRCSSQSGHNTVSWYQQALGQGPQFIFQYYREEENGRGNFPPRFSGLQFPNYSSELNVNALELDDSALYLCASSGGDNEQFFGPGTRLTVL.

This clone appeared a few times. The chain employs TRBV6-5 and TRBJ1-2, with 9 bases aligning to TRBD1. The germline V gene encodes CDR1 MNHEY and CDR2 SVGAGI. After removal of 6 bases from V and 7 bases from J, the junction contained 3 bases not matched to a gene. This CDR3 has 12 amino acids. The CDR3 bases are TGTGCCAGCAGGGACAGGGGATTTGGCTACACCTTC. It specifies CASRDRGFGYTF.

This clone was counted a few times. The chain employs TRBV25-1 and TRBJ2-7; 10 bases map to TRBD2. The CDR3 is made up of 16 amino acids. Per germline, CDR1 MGHDK and CDR2 SYGVNS. V was clipped by 4 bases and J by 3 bases; unmatched bases: 9. In nucleotides, the CDR3 is TGTGCCAGCAGTGGATCTTATTCTAGCGGGGGCTACGAGCAGTACTTC. As protein: CASSGSYSSGGYEQYF.